This T cell receptor (beta chain) was sequenced for a study of Ad26.COV2.S vaccination and SARS-CoV-2 variants. Study-level points and caveats: Post-vaccination spike-specific CD8+ and CD4+ T cell responses reportedly had substantial breadth. Similar non-spike TCR breadth was seen in vaccine and placebo recipients. Analyses of TCR breadth and depth may have underestimated total T cell responses. Participants in the vaccine arm had higher spike-specific TCR breadth; placebo recipients had lower.

As for this clone: The antigen is undetermined.

This table comes from immunoSEQ multiplex PCR, and its TCRdb copy is limited to in-frame clones, with some not included. The sample holds around 370,000 clones, about 91% seen once. Sample: peripheral blood, taken after recovery from COVID-19. The receptor's source is a human donor who had recovered from COVID-19.

Here the CDR3 reads CASRHEGVQPQHF. In DNA, the CDR3 is TGTGCCAGCAGACACGAAGGGGTTCAGCCCCAGCATTTT. The chain couples TRBV6-1 to TRBJ1-5, with D perhaps TRBD1 (5 bases). CDR3 length: 13 amino acids. Trimming stripped 6 bases from V and 6 bases from J, with 12 bases between. The germline V gene encodes CDR1 MNHNS and CDR2 SASEGT.